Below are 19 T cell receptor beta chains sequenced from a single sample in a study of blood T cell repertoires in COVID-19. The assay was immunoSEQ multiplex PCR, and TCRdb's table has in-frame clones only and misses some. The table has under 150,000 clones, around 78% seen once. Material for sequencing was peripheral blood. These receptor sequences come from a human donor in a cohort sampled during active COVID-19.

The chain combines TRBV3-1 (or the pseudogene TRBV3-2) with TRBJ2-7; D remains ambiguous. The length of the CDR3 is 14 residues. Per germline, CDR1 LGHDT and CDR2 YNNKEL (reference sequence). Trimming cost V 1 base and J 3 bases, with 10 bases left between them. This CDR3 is CASSQGLNRYEQYF. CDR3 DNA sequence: TGTGCCAGCAGCCAAGGGCTGAACCGCTACGAGCAGTACTTC.

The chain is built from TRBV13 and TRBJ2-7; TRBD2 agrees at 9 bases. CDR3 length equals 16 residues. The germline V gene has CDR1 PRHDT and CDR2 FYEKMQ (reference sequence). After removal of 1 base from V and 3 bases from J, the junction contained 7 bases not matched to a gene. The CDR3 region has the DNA TGTGCCAGCAGCTTAGCGGCGGGGGGGATCGGCTACGAGCAGTACTTC. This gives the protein CASSLAAGGIGYEQYF.

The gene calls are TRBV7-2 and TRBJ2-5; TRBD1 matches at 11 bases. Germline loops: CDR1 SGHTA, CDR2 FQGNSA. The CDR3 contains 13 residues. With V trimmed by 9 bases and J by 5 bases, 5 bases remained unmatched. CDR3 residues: CASRTGGVETQYF. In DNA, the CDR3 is TGTGCCAGTCGGACAGGGGGCGTCGAGACCCAGTACTTC.

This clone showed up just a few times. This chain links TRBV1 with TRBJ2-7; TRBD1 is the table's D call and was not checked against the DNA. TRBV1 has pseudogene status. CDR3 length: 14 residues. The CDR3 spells CTSSPRQGIYEQYF. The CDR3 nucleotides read TGCACCAGCAGTCCAAGACAGGGGATCTACGAGCAGTACTTC.

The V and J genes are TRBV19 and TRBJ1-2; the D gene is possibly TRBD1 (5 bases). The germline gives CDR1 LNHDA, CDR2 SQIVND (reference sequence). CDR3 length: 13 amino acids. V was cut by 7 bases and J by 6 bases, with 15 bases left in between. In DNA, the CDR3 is TGTGCCAGTACGGTGAGGGGAGGGAATGGCTACACCTTC. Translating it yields CASTVRGGNGYTF.

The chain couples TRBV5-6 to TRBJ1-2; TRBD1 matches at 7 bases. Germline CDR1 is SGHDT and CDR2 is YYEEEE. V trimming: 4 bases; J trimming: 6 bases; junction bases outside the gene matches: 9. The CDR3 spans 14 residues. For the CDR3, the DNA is TGTGCCAGCAGCCTCCGGGGTGGGACAGATGGCTACACCTTC. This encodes CASSLRGGTDGYTF.

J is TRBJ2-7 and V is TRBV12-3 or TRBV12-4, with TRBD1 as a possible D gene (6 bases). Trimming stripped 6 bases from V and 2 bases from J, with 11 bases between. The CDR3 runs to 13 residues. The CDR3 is CASRVGAAYEQYF. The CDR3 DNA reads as TGTGCCAGCAGGGTGGGGGCAGCCTACGAGCAGTACTTC.

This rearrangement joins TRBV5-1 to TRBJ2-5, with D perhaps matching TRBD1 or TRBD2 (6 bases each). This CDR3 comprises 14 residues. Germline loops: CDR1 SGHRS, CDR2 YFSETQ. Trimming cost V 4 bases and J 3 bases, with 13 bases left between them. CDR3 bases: TGCGCCAGCAGCCTGGGGGGCAGAAAAGAGACCCAGTACTTC. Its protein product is CASSLGGRKETQYF.

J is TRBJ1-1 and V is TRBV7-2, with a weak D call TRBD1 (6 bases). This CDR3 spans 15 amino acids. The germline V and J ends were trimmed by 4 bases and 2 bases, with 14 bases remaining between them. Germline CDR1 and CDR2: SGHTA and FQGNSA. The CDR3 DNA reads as TGTGCCAGCAGCTGGGGGGGCCCCTACAACACTGAAGCTTTCTTT. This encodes CASSWGGPYNTEAFF.

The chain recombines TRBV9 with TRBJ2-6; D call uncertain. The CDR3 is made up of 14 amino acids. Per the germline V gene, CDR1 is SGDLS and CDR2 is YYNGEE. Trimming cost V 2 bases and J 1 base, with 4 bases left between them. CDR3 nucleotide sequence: TGTGCCAGCAGCGTGCGGTCTGGGGCCAACGTCCTGACTTTC. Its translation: CASSVRSGANVLTF.

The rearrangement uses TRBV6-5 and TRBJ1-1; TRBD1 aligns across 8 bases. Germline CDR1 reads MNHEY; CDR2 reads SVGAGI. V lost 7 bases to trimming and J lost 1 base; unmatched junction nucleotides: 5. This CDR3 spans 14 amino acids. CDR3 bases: TGTGCCAGCATCAGGGGGCTGGGGAACACTGAAGCTTTCTTT. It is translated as CASIRGLGNTEAFF.

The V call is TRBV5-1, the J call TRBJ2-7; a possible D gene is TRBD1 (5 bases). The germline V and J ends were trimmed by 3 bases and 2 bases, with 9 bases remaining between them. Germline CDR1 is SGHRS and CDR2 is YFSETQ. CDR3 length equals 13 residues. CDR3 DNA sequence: TGCGCCAGCAGCTCCAGGGTTCCCTACGAGCAGTACTTC. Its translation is CASSSRVPYEQYF.

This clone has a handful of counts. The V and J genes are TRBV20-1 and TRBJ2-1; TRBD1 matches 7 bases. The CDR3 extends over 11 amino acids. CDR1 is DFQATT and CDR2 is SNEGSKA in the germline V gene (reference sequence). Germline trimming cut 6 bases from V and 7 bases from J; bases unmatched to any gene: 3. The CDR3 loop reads CSARGWNEQFF. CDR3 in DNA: TGCAGTGCCAGGGGGTGGAATGAGCAGTTCTTC.

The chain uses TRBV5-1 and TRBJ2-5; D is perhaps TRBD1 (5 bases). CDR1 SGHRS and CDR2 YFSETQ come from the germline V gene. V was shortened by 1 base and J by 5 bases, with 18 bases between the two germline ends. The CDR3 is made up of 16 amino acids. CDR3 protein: CASSLTQGFSAETQYF. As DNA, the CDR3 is TGCGCCAGCAGCTTGACTCAGGGCTTCTCAGCGGAGACCCAGTACTTC.

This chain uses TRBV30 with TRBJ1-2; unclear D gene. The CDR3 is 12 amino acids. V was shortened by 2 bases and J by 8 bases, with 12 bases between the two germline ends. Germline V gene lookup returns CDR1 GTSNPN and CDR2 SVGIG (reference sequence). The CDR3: CAWSPPGFGYTF. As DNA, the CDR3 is TGTGCCTGGAGTCCCCCCGGGTTCGGCTACACCTTC.

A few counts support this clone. For the CDR3, the DNA is TGCGCCAGCAGCGCCCGGCAGGACAATGAGCAGTTCTTC. It translates to CASSARQDNEQFF. The chain has TRBV4-1 and TRBJ2-1; no firm D call. The CDR3 has 13 amino acids. CDR1 is MGHRA and CDR2 is YSYEKL in the germline V gene. Trimming stripped 5 bases from V and 5 bases from J, with 10 bases between.

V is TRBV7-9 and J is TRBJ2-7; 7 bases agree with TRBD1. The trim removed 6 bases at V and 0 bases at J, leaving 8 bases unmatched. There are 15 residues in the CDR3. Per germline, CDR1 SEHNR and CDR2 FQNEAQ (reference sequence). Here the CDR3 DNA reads TGTGCCAGCAGAGGGACAGCGTTATACTCCTACGAGCAGTACTTC. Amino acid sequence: CASRGTALYSYEQYF.

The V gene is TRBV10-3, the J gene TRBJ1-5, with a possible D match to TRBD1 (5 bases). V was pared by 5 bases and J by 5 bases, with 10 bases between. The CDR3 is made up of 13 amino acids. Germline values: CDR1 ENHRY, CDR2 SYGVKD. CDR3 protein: CAISFQGDQPQHF. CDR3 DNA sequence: TGTGCCATCAGTTTCCAGGGTGATCAGCCCCAGCATTTT.

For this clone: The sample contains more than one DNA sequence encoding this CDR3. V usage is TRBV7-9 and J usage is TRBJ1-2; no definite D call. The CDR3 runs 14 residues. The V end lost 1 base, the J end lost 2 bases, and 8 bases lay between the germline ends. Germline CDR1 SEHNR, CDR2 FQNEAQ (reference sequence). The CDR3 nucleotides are TGTGCCAGCAGCTTAGGGCGGCTCAACTATGGCTACACCTTC. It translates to CASSLGRLNYGYTF. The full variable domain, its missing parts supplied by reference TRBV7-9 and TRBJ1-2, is DTGVSQNPRHKITKRGQNVTFRCDPISEHNRLYWYRQTLGQGPEFLTYFQNEAQLEKSRLLSDRFSAERPKGSFSTLEIQRTEQGDSAMYLCASSLGRLNYGYTFGSGTRLTVV.